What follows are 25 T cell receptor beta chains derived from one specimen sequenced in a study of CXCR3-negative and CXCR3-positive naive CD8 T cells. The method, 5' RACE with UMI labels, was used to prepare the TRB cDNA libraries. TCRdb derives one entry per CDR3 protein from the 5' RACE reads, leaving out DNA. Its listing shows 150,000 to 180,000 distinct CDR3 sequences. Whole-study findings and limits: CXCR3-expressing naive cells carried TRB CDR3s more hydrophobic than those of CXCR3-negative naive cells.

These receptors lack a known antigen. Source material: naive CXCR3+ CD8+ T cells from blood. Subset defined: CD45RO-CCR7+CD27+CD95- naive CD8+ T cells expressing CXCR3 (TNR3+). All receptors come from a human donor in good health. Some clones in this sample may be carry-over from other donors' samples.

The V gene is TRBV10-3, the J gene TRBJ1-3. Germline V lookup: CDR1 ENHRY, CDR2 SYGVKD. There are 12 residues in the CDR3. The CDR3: CAIRDPGNTIYF.

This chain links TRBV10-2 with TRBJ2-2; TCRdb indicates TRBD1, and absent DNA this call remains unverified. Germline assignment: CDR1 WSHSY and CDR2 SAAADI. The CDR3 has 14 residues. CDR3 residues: CASRRQGNTGELFF.

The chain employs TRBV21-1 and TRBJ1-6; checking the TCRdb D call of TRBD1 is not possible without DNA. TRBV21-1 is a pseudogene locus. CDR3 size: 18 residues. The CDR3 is CASSKGVWRGRYNSPLHF.

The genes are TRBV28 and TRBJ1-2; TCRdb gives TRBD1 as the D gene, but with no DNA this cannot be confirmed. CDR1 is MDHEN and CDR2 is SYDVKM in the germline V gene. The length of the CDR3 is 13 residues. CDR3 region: CASSSGTAYGYTF.

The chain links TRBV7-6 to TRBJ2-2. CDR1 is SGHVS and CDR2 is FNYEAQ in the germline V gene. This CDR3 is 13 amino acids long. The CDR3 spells CASSLGSAGELSF.

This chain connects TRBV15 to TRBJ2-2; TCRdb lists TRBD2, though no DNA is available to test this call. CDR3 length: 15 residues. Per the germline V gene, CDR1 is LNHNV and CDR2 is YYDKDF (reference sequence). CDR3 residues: CATSHGLIKPGELVF.

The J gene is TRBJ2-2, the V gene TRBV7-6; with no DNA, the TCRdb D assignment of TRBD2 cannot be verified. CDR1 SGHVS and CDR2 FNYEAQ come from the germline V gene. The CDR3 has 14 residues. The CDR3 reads CASSLDWNTGELFF.

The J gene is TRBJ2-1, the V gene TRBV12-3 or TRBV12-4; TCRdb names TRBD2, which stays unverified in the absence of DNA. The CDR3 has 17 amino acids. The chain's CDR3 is CASSSLRLREGVNEQFF.

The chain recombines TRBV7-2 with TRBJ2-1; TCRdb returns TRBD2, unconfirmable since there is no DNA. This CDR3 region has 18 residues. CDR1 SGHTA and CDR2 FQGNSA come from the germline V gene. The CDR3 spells CASSLEFLRSGRTDEQFF.

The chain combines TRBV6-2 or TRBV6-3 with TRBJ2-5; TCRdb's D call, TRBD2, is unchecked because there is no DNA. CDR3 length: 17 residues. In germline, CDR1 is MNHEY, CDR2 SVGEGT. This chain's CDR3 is CASNAAAGLRLQETQYF.

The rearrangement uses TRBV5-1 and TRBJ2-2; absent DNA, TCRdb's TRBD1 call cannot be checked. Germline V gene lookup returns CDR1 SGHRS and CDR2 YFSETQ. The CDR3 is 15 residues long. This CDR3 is CASSLVGTESGELFF.

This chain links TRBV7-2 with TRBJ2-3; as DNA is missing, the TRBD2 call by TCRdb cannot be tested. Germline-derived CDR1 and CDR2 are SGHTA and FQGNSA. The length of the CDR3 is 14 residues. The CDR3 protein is CASSLRLGGDTQYF.

The CDR3 sequence: CASRTGYYEQYF. The V gene is TRBV28, the J gene TRBJ2-7; lacking DNA, the TRBD1 call made by TCRdb goes unchecked. Looked up from germline, CDR1 is MDHEN and CDR2 is SYDVKM. The CDR3 is 12 amino acids.

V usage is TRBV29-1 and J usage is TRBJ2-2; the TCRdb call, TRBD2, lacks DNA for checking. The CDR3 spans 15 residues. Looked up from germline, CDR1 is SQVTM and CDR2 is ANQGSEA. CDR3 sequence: CSALLAGDHTGELFF.

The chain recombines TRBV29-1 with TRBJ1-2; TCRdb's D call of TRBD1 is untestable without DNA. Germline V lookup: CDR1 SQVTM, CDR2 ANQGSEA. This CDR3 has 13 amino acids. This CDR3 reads CSVPPDSLGGYTF.

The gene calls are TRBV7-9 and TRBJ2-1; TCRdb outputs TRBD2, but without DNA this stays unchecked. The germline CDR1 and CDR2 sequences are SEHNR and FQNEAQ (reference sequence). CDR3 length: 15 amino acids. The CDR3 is CASSPRLAGVAEQFF.

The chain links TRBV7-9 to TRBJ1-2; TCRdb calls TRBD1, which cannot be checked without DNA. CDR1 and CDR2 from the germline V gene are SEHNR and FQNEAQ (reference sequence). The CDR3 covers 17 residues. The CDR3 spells CASSLAMAGTGFYGYTF.

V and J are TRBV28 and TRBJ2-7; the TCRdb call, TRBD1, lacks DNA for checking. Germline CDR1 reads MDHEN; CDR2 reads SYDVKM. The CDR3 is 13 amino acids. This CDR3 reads CASSDHRGYEQYF.

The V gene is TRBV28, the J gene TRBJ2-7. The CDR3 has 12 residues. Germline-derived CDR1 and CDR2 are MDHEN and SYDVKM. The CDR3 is CASSLYFYEQYF.

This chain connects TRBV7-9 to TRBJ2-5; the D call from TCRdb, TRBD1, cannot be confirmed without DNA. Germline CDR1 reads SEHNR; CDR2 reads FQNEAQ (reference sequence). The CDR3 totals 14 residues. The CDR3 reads CASSLDLSAETQYF.

The CDR3 here is CASGFLAGTYNEQFF. The genes are TRBV7-3 and TRBJ2-1; TCRdb selects TRBD2, and the lack of DNA leaves this call unchecked. The CDR3 sequence is 15 residues long. Looked up from germline, CDR1 is SGHTA and CDR2 is FQGTGA.

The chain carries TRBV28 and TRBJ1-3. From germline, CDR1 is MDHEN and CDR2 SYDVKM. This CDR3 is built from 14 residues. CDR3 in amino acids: CASSFQLSGNTIYF.

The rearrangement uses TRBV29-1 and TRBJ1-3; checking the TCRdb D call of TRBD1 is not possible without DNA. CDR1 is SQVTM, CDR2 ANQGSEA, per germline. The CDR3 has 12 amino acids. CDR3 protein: CSVQGDGNTIYF.

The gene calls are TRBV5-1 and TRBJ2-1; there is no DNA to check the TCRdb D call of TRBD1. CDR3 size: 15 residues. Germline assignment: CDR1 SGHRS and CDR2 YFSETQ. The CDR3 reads CASSSQDRGLYEQFF. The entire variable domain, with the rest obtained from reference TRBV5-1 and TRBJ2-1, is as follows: KAGVTQTPRYLIKTRGQQVTLSCSPISGHRSVSWYQQTPGQGLQFLFEYFSETQRNKGNFPGRFSGRQFSNSRSEMNVSTLELGDSALYLCASSSQDRGLYEQFFGPGTRLTVL.

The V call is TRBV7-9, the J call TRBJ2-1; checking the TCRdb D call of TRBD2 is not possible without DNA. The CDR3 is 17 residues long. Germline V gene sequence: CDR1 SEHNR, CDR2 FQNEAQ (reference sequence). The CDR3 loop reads CASSPSWGAGGANEQFF.